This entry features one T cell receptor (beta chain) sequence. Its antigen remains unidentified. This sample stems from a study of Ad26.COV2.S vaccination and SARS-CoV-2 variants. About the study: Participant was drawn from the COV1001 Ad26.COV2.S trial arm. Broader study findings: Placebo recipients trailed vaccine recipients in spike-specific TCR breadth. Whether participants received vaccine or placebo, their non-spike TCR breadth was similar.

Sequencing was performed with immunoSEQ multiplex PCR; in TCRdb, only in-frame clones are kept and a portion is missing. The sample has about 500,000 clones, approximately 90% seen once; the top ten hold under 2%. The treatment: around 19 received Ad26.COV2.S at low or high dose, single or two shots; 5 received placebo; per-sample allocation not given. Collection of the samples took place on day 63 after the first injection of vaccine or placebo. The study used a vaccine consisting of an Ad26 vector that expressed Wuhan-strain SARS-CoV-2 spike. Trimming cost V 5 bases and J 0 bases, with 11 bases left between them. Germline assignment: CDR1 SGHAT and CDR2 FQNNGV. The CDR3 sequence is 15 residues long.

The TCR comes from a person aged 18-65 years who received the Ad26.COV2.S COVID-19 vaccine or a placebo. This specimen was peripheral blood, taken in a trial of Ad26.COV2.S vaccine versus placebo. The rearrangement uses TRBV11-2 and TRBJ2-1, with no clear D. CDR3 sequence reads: CASSPRLSSYNEQFF. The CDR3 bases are TGTGCCAGCAGCCCCCGCCTGAGCTCCTACAATGAGCAGTTCTTC.